These 9 T cell receptor beta chains came from one sample sequenced in a study of T cell clonality in common variable immunodeficiency. Profiled with immunoSEQ multiplex PCR; TCRdb holds only in-frame clones, not every one. This sample has 60,000 to 75,000 clones, each found more than once. The source material was peripheral blood mononuclear cells. The source of these receptors is a person aged 18-70 years in good health.

This clone has just a few counts. The read stops 3 residues short of the end of the CDR3; the missing end is completed from the germline J gene. The chain has TRBV6-2 or TRBV6-3 and TRBJ1-1; D ambiguous. The CDR3 contains 14 residues. The V gene's germline CDR1 is MNHEY and CDR2 SVGEGT. The CDR3 spells CASSRTSGSYEAFF. The CDR3 bases that were read are TGTGCCAGCAGTAGGACTAGCGGGAGCTACGAG.

This clone was seen at least ten times. The sequenced fragment ends 3 residues before the CDR3 boundary, so the rest is inferred from the germline J gene. This sequence joins TRBV28 and TRBJ2-5; D uncertain. The CDR3 consists of 12 residues. The V end lost 6 bases, the J end lost 5 bases, and 10 bases lay between the germline ends. Germline CDR1 is MDHEN and CDR2 is SYDVKM. CDR3 bases read: TGTGCCAGCAGAGGGTTGAGGGAGACC. Translating gives CASRGLRET. The whole CDR3 protein is CASRGLRETQYF.

This clone was seen repeatedly, ten times or more. The CDR3 sequence is CASSQEGFRVTDTQYF. CDR3 DNA, as far as it was read: TGCGCCAGCAGCCAAGAAGGATTTAGGGTAACAGATACG. The chain has TRBV4-1 and TRBJ2-3; D is uncertain. The read halts 3 residues ahead of the CDR3 end, with the missing end drawn from the germline J gene. Trimming took off 0 bases at V and 3 bases at J, with 13 bases between the two ends. This CDR3 has 16 amino acids. The V gene's germline CDR1 is MGHRA and CDR2 YSYEKL.

This clone was counted ten times or more. The missing CDR3 end, 3 residues past where the read stops, is filled in from the germline J gene. The chain combines TRBV2 with TRBJ1-1, with D tentatively TRBD1 (6 bases). Between the trimmed V and J ends, which lost 4 bases and 0 bases, there was a span of 18 bases. Germline V gene lookup returns CDR1 SNHLY and CDR2 FYNNEI. The CDR3 is 17 residues long. The covered CDR3 bases are TGTGCCAGCAGTGGGGGGCAGGCAGGTATTGTGAACACTGAA. It is translated as CASSGGQAGIVNTE. The entire CDR3 protein reads CASSGGQAGIVNTEAFF.

This clone was recorded many times. Read sequence stops 3 residues before the CDR3 end, and the germline J gene provides the missing end. This chain uses TRBV18 with TRBJ2-7; D is undetermined. Trimming stripped 0 bases from V and 1 base from J, with 4 bases between. The CDR3 covers 13 residues. Germline CDR1 and CDR2: KGHSH and LQKENI. The CDR3 bases that were read are TGTGCCAGCTCACCACCACTTTCCTACGAG. It yields the protein CASSPPLSYE. The complete CDR3 sequence is CASSPPLSYEQYF.

This clone was counted many times. The read is 3 residues too short to cover the CDR3 end, so that end is filled in from the germline J gene. This chain uses TRBV9 with TRBJ1-5, with 7 bases that match TRBD1. Per the germline V gene, CDR1 is SGDLS and CDR2 is YYNGEE. The CDR3 loop spans 14 amino acids. The junction had 5 bases not matched to a gene; V was cut back by 3 bases and J by 5 bases. CDR3 DNA, as far as it was read: TGTGCCAGCAGCGAACAGGGGTTCGATCAGCCC. Its protein product is CASSEQGFDQP. The full CDR3 protein reads CASSEQGFDQPQHF. The variable domain in full, with the rest retrieved from reference TRBV9 and TRBJ1-5, is DSGVTQTPKHLITATGQRVTLRCSPRSGDLSVYWYQQSLDQGLQFLIQYYNGEERAKGNILERFSAQQFPDLHSELNLSSLELGDSALYFCASSEQGFDQPQHFGDGTRLSIL.

This clone was seen at least ten times. Read coverage stops 3 residues before the CDR3 terminus; the germline J gene supplies the remainder. This sequence joins TRBV19 and TRBJ2-7, with TRBD1 as a possible D gene (5 bases). The CDR3 extends over 14 amino acids. V dropped 7 bases and J dropped 2 bases, with 15 bases sitting between them. Per germline, CDR1 LNHDA and CDR2 SQIVND (reference sequence). The covered CDR3 bases are TGTGCCAGTATGCCCGCAGGGCGCCCCTACGAG. Amino acids: CASMPAGRPYE. In full, the CDR3 is CASMPAGRPYEQYF.

This clone has ten or more counts. The read gets to within 3 residues of the CDR3 end, and the germline J gene fills in the rest. This chain joins TRBV28 and TRBJ2-7; TRBD1 agrees at 7 bases. The CDR3 runs to 13 residues. Germline values: CDR1 MDHEN, CDR2 SYDVKM. Losses at the gene ends were 4 bases for V and 4 bases for J; bases not matched to a gene: 4. The DNA read from the CDR3 is TGTGCCAGCAGTTCGGGACAGCGGTACGAG. This gives the protein CASSSGQRYE. The entire CDR3 sequence reads CASSSGQRYEQYF. Using reference TRBV28 and TRBJ2-7 for the parts outside the CDR3, the full variable domain is DVKVTQSSRYLVKRTGEKVFLECVQDMDHENMFWYRQDPGLGLRLIYFSYDVKMKEKGDIPEGYSVSREKKERFSLILESASTNQTSMYLCASSSGQRYEQYFGPGTRLTVT.

In this sample, this clone turned up many times. The missing CDR3 end, 3 residues past where the read stops, is filled in from the germline J gene. The J gene is TRBJ2-1, the V gene TRBV13; D may be TRBD2 (6 bases). CDR1 PRHDT and CDR2 FYEKMQ come from the germline V gene (reference sequence). The V and J ends lost 8 bases and 2 bases respectively, with 13 bases between them. CDR3 length: 14 residues. CDR3 in amino acids: CASLSGTAYNEQFF. The CDR3 DNA, read in part, is TGTGCCAGCCTATCCGGGACTGCCTACAATGAG.